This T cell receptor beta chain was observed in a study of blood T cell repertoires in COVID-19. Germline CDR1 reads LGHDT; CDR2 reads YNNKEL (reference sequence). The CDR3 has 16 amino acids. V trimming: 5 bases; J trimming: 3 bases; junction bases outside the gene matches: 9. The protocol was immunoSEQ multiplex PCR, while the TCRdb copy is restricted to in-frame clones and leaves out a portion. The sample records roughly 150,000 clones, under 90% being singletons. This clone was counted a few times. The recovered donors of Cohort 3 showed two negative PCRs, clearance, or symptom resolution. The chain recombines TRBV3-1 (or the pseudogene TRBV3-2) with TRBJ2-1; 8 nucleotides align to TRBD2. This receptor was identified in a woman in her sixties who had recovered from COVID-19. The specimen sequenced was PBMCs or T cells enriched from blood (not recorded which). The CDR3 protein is CASSSAAAGGYNEQFF. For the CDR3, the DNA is TGTGCCAGCAGCTCCGCCGCCGCGGGGGGCTACAATGAGCAGTTCTTC.